The source of this TCR beta chain is a study of blood T cell repertoires in COVID-19. Here immunoSEQ multiplex PCR was the method, and the copy in TCRdb shows in-frame clones only, minus some. The profile covers more than 85,000 clones, with 92% appearing a single time and approximately 5.1% taken by the ten largest. This TCR was sampled from a man between 65 and 80 years old with acute or convalescent COVID-19. What was sequenced was peripheral blood.

The CDR3 sequence is CASRDRGLTEAFF. CDR3 coding DNA: TGTGCCAGCAGGGACAGGGGGTTAACTGAAGCTTTCTTT. This chain joins TRBV6-5 and TRBJ1-1, with TRBD1 matching over 10 bases. Germline CDR1 is MNHEY and CDR2 is SVGAGI. J gave up 5 bases and V 6 bases, and 3 bases lay outside the gene matches. The CDR3 loop spans 13 amino acids.